One and the same sample provided the 31 T cell receptor beta chains below, sequenced in a study of PD-1 blockade in classical Hodgkin lymphoma. In every patient, relapse followed autologous stem cell transplantation, while exposure to brentuximab vedotin differed. Assay used: immunoSEQ multiplex PCR; TCRdb lists only in-frame clones, some missing. The table has approximately 80,000 clones, roughly nine tenths seen once; the top ten hold about 20%. The material was peripheral blood mononuclear cells (PBMCs), obtained at baseline. These receptors were taken from a human donor with classical Hodgkin lymphoma.

J is TRBJ2-3 and V is TRBV27; D is perhaps TRBD1 or TRBD2 (5 bases each). The CDR3 sequence is 15 residues long. Germline values: CDR1 MNHEY, CDR2 SMNVEV (reference sequence). Trimming pared 3 bases from V and 2 bases from J, leaving 12 bases between. CDR3 nucleotides: TGTGCCAGCAGTTTTGAAGGGACCGCCACAGATACGCAGTATTTT. It encodes CASSFEGTATDTQYF.

The chain uses TRBV4-1 and TRBJ1-6; no reliable D call. Trimming took 1 base from V and 10 from J, leaving 17 bases between them. Germline lookup yields CDR1 MGHRA and CDR2 YSYEKL. The CDR3 has 16 amino acids. CDR3 protein: CASSQAGPVGVSPLHF. For the CDR3, the DNA is TGCGCCAGCAGCCAAGCGGGCCCGGTAGGCGTATCACCCCTCCACTTT.

J is TRBJ2-1 and V is TRBV19; TRBD2 matches at 8 bases. This CDR3 region has 16 residues. The V and J ends lost 7 bases and 0 bases, in that order; junction bases with no gene match: 8. Germline lookup yields CDR1 LNHDA and CDR2 SQIVND (reference sequence). CDR3 region: CASTRTSPDSYNEQFF. Here the CDR3 DNA reads TGTGCCAGTACCCGGACTAGCCCCGACTCCTACAATGAGCAGTTCTTC. The variable domain in full, completed from reference TRBV19 and TRBJ2-1, reads DGGITQSPKYLFRKEGQNVTLSCEQNLNHDAMYWYRQDPGQGLRLIYYSQIVNDFQKGDIAEGYSVSREKKESFPLTVTSAQKNPTAFYLCASTRTSPDSYNEQFFGPGTRLTVL.

The DNA of the CDR3 is TGTGCCATAAGGACAGAATCCAACACCGGGGAGCTGTTTTTT. The encoded protein is CAIRTESNTGELFF. The genes are TRBV10-3 and TRBJ2-2, with a tentative D call TRBD1 (6 bases). CDR1 and CDR2 (germline): ENHRY, SYGVKD. CDR3 length: 14 residues. Trimming cost V 9 bases and J 2 bases, with 13 bases left between them.

This rearrangement joins TRBV6-5 to TRBJ1-2; D is ambiguous. The CDR3 extends over 11 amino acids. V was shortened by 6 bases and J by 5 bases, with 7 bases between the two germline ends. CDR1 and CDR2 (germline): MNHEY, SVGAGI. DNA for the CDR3: TGTGCCAGCAGCAGCAGATATGGCTACACCTTC. As protein: CASSSRYGYTF.

This chain joins TRBV14 and TRBJ2-3; perhaps TRBD2 as D (5 bases). The CDR3 runs 13 residues. From germline, CDR1 is SGHDN and CDR2 FVKESK. Trimming cost V 0 bases and J 14 bases, with 15 bases left between them. This CDR3 reads CASSQDYPMRVYF. CDR3 coding DNA: TGTGCCAGCAGCCAAGATTACCCCATGCGGGTGTATTTT.

This sequence joins TRBV28 and TRBJ1-1, with D possibly being TRBD1 (6 bases). The CDR3 covers 15 residues. V gave up 3 bases and J gave up 4 bases, with 15 bases separating them. Germline lookup yields CDR1 MDHEN and CDR2 SYDVKM. CDR3: CASSFPGAGVTEAFF. DNA of the CDR3: TGTGCCAGCAGTTTTCCGGGTGCAGGGGTCACTGAAGCTTTCTTT. Variable domain in full (rest from reference TRBV28 and TRBJ1-1): DVKVTQSSRYLVKRTGEKVFLECVQDMDHENMFWYRQDPGLGLRLIYFSYDVKMKEKGDIPEGYSVSREKKERFSLILESASTNQTSMYLCASSFPGAGVTEAFFGQGTRLTVV.

V usage is TRBV7-9 and J usage is TRBJ2-1; D possibly corresponds to TRBD2 (6 bases). This CDR3 has 13 residues. V lost 5 bases, J lost 9 bases, and 14 bases lay in between. CDR1 SEHNR and CDR2 FQNEAQ come from the germline V gene (reference sequence). The CDR3 region has the DNA TGTGCCAGCAGCCTCCAGCGGGCCACTGAGCAGTTCTTC. Protein sequence: CASSLQRATEQFF.

The genes are TRBV29-1 and TRBJ2-1; D tentatively fits TRBD1 or TRBD2 (5 bases each). The CDR3 length is 15 residues. Germline CDR1 and CDR2: SQVTM and ANQGSEA. V was shortened by 0 bases and J by 5 bases, with 14 bases between the two germline ends. The CDR3 sequence is CSVEEAGTLNNEQFF. DNA of the CDR3: TGCAGCGTTGAAGAGGCCGGGACCTTAAACAATGAGCAGTTCTTC.

The chain recombines TRBV28 with TRBJ1-2; D is uncertain. CDR1 MDHEN and CDR2 SYDVKM come from the germline V gene. This CDR3 region has 14 residues. V was trimmed by 6 bases and J by 8 bases, leaving 19 bases between them. The CDR3 sequence: CASSLRKPTWGYTF. DNA of the CDR3: TGTGCCAGCAGCCTCAGGAAACCAACATGGGGCTACACCTTC.

The J gene is TRBJ2-5, the V gene TRBV6-1; the D call may be TRBD1 or TRBD2 (5 bases each). Germline lookup yields CDR1 MNHNS and CDR2 SASEGT. V gave up 3 bases and J gave up 2 bases, with 10 bases separating them. The CDR3 loop spans 14 amino acids. The chain's CDR3 is CASSEFGGQETQYF. The CDR3 DNA follows: TGTGCCAGCAGTGAGTTTGGGGGACAAGAGACCCAGTACTTC.

This clone was recorded only once. This chain uses TRBV18 with TRBJ1-1; D is undetermined. With 1 base removed from V and 5 bases from J, the gap between germline ends came to 11 bases. This CDR3 region has 14 residues. Germline V gives CDR1 KGHSH, CDR2 LQKENI. CDR3 in amino acids: CASSPLGEITEAFF. The CDR3 DNA reads as TGTGCCAGCTCACCACTCGGGGAAATTACTGAAGCTTTCTTT. The variable domain in full, completed from reference TRBV18 and TRBJ1-1, reads NAGVMQNPRHLVRRRGQEARLRCSPMKGHSHVYWYRQLPEEGLKFMVYLQKENIIDESGMPKERFSAEFPKEGPSILRIQQVVRGDSAAYFCASSPLGEITEAFFGQGTRLTVV.

In nucleotides, the CDR3 is TGTGCCAGTAGTCCCTGGGGAGACAGGGTCGATGAAAAACTGTTTTTT. Protein product: CASSPWGDRVDEKLFF. This chain connects TRBV19 to TRBJ1-4; TRBD1 agrees at 7 bases. The CDR3 runs to 16 residues. The V gene end was trimmed by 5 bases and the J gene end by 6 bases; junction bases not matched to a gene: 12. Per the germline V gene, CDR1 is LNHDA and CDR2 is SQIVND (reference sequence).

The chain recombines TRBV11-2 with TRBJ1-1; D possibly corresponds to TRBD1 (5 bases). The CDR3 spans 14 residues. The germline V and J ends were trimmed by 1 base and 7 bases, with 13 bases remaining between them. CDR1 is SGHAT and CDR2 is FQNNGV in the germline V gene. The CDR3 here is CASSLAGGRVEAFF. In nucleotides, the CDR3 is TGTGCCAGCAGCTTAGCGGGGGGTAGGGTTGAAGCTTTCTTT.

This clone was recorded once. This chain connects TRBV27 to TRBJ2-2; TRBD2 might be the D (6 bases). This CDR3 is 17 amino acids long. V was clipped by 5 bases and J by 3 bases, with 19 bases between them. CDR1 MNHEY and CDR2 SMNVEV come from the germline V gene (reference sequence). The CDR3 is CASSHGKLATHTGELFF. CDR3 in DNA: TGTGCCAGCAGTCACGGGAAGCTAGCGACCCACACCGGGGAGCTGTTTTTT.

The CDR3 nucleotides read TGTGCCAGCAGCTCTACCGGGCCCGACAATGAGCAGTTCTTC. This gives the protein CASSSTGPDNEQFF. The rearrangement links TRBV7-2 to TRBJ2-1; D uncertain. The CDR3 consists of 14 residues. Germline V gives CDR1 SGHTA, CDR2 FQGNSA. Trimming pared 4 bases from V and 5 bases from J, leaving 12 bases between. The full variable domain, in which reference TRBV7-2 and TRBJ2-1 provide the parts outside the CDR3, is GAGVSQSPSNKVTEKGKDVELRCDPISGHTALYWYRQSLGQGLEFLIYFQGNSAPDKSGLPSDRFSAERTGGSVSTLTIQRTQQEDSAVYLCASSSTGPDNEQFFGPGTRLTVL.

The chain has TRBV5-1 and TRBJ1-2; 7 bases fit TRBD1. CDR3 length equals 16 residues. Germline CDR1 and CDR2: SGHRS and YFSETQ. With V trimmed by 4 bases and J by 4 bases, 13 bases remained unmatched. CDR3 nucleotide sequence: TGCGCCAGCAGCCCGGGTGACAGGGACCTTTTCTATGGCTACACCTTC. Its protein is CASSPGDRDLFYGYTF.

The chain links TRBV11-2 to TRBJ2-3; no definite D call. The CDR3 spans 16 residues. V lost 2 bases and J 0 bases, leaving 12 bases between the germline ends. The germline V gene has CDR1 SGHAT and CDR2 FQNNGV. The CDR3 DNA follows: TGTGCCAGCAGCTTAAAGGCGGTAGCTAGCACAGATACGCAGTATTTT. This encodes CASSLKAVASTDTQYF.

The V gene is TRBV19, the J gene TRBJ2-7; 8 bases are shared with TRBD2. The length of the CDR3 is 14 residues. CDR1 is LNHDA, CDR2 SQIVND, per germline (reference sequence). V was pared by 9 bases and J by 3 bases, with 10 bases of the junction left unmatched. The CDR3 sequence is CASNLAGRDYEQYF. The CDR3 DNA reads TGTGCCAGCAATCTAGCGGGTCGGGACTACGAGCAGTACTTC.

This chain connects TRBV30 to TRBJ1-2; TRBD1 might be the D (6 bases). Trimming took off 0 bases at V and 4 bases at J, with 21 bases between the two ends. The CDR3 totals 17 residues. The germline V gene encodes CDR1 GTSNPN and CDR2 SVGIG (reference sequence). The CDR3 sequence is CAWSVHGPTGLSYGYTF. The CDR3 bases are TGTGCCTGGAGTGTACACGGCCCCACAGGGTTGTCCTATGGCTACACCTTC.

The chain uses TRBV6-4 and TRBJ2-2, with 7 bases fitting TRBD1. Germline loops: CDR1 MRHNA, CDR2 SNTAGT. The junction had 9 bases not matched to a gene; V was cut back by 6 bases and J by 5 bases. This CDR3 has 15 residues. The CDR3 spells CASSAQGKGTGELFF. The CDR3 DNA is TGTGCCAGCAGCGCACAGGGGAAGGGAACCGGGGAGCTGTTTTTT.

V and J are TRBV9 and TRBJ2-2; D possibly corresponds to TRBD1 (6 bases). Germline-derived CDR1 and CDR2 are SGDLS and YYNGEE. Trimming took off 0 bases at V and 1 base at J, with 7 bases between the two ends. This CDR3 region has 15 residues. CDR3 sequence reads: CASSVGQVNTGELFF. The CDR3 nucleotides are TGTGCCAGCAGCGTAGGACAGGTGAACACCGGGGAGCTGTTTTTT.

The chain combines TRBV10-2 with TRBJ2-7; D is perhaps TRBD2 (6 bases). Germline V gives CDR1 WSHSY, CDR2 SAAADI. This CDR3 is 14 amino acids long. V lost 0 bases and J 3 bases, leaving 9 bases between the germline ends. The CDR3 DNA is TGCGCCAGCAGTGAGTCGTTAGCGGTCTACGAGCAGTACTTC. Translating it yields CASSESLAVYEQYF.

This chain joins TRBV28 and TRBJ1-5; D might be TRBD1 (6 bases). The V end lost 6 bases, the J end lost 6 bases, and 12 bases lay between the germline ends. Germline V gene lookup returns CDR1 MDHEN and CDR2 SYDVKM. This CDR3 spans 13 amino acids. The CDR3 loop reads CASRKEGVQPQHF. The CDR3 coding sequence is TGTGCCAGCAGGAAAGAGGGGGTTCAGCCCCAGCATTTT.

This chain links TRBV6-1 with TRBJ1-5, with D tentatively TRBD1 (6 bases). The CDR3 totals 15 residues. Germline V CDR1 and CDR2: MNHNS, SASEGT. Trimming took off 3 bases at V and 0 bases at J, with 9 bases between the two ends. The CDR3 DNA reads as TGTGCCAGCAGTGAGTGGACAGTTAGCAATCAGCCCCAGCATTTT. The encoded protein is CASSEWTVSNQPQHF.

This clone was picked up one time. The chain has TRBV7-8 and TRBJ2-7; D may be TRBD1 (6 bases). Per germline, CDR1 SGHVS and CDR2 FQNEAQ. Trimming stripped 5 bases from V and 0 bases from J, with 14 bases between. The CDR3 sequence is 15 residues long. The CDR3 coding sequence is TGTGCCAGCAGCAACCGGACAGCGGCCTCCTACGAGCAGTACTTC. It encodes CASSNRTAASYEQYF.

This clone was counted once. This chain joins TRBV4-1 and TRBJ1-1; weak D call: TRBD1 (5 bases). This CDR3 is 12 amino acids long. The V and J ends lost 3 bases and 8 bases respectively, with 10 bases between them. Germline V gene data show CDR1 as MGHRA and CDR2 as YSYEKL. The CDR3 sequence is CASSHFGAEAFF. CDR3 sequence (DNA): TGCGCCAGCAGCCACTTCGGGGCCGAAGCTTTCTTT.

The chain carries TRBV9 and TRBJ1-1; TRBD1 aligns across 7 bases. CDR1 SGDLS and CDR2 YYNGEE come from the germline V gene. This CDR3 comprises 16 residues. V was clipped by 0 bases and J by 3 bases; unmatched bases: 8. The CDR3 bases are TGTGCCAGCAGCGTAGACGGCAGGGGGTACCACACTGAAGCTTTCTTT. Its protein product is CASSVDGRGYHTEAFF.

This sequence joins TRBV19 and TRBJ1-2; 8 bases are a match to TRBD1. V lost 3 bases and J lost 4; bases outside the gene matches: 1. CDR3 length equals 13 residues. The germline gives CDR1 LNHDA, CDR2 SQIVND (reference sequence). CDR3 DNA sequence: TGTGCCAGTAGTATTGGGACAGGCTATGGCTACACCTTC. Residues: CASSIGTGYGYTF.

On this clone: One end of the junction does not line up with germline, which may come from a read error. The CDR3 DNA reads TGTGCCATCAGTGATTTAGAGGGCTTCACTGAAGCTTTCTTT. It translates to CAISDLEGFTEAFF. The chain combines TRBV6-5 with TRBJ1-1; D is undetermined. The CDR3 contains 14 residues. The V gene's germline CDR1 is MNHEY and CDR2 SVGAGI.

This clone showed up just once. This chain joins TRBV18 and TRBJ2-7; D is undetermined. V was shortened by 3 bases and J by 7 bases, with 13 bases between the two germline ends. Germline V gene lookup returns CDR1 KGHSH and CDR2 LQKENI. This CDR3 has 13 amino acids. This CDR3 reads CASSPVPSREQYF. The CDR3 DNA is TGTGCCAGCTCACCCGTCCCCTCGAGGGAGCAGTACTTC.